The rows below give T cell receptor beta chains drawn from one sample of a study of blood T cell repertoires in COVID-19. Profiled with immunoSEQ multiplex PCR; TCRdb holds only in-frame clones, not every one. The table includes a few hundred thousand clones, about 89% detected once. The specimen sequenced was peripheral blood. Receptors originate from a woman aged 50 to 60 with acute or convalescent COVID-19. CDR3s include the opening cysteine and the closing phenylalanine or tryptophan. D genes are given only for firm matches. Clone size appears in some rows only: once, few, many, or a class for an expanded clone.

TRBJ2-7 | TRBV6-5 | TRBD1 | once | CASSYSLPGQGLEQYF | TGTGCCAGCAGTTACTCGTTGCCGGGACAGGGGCTCGAGCAGTACTTC
TRBJ2-5 | TRBV7-3 | TRBD2 | - | CASSSRGLAGAERETQYF | TGTGCCAGCAGCTCTCGGGGACTAGCGGGCGCAGAGCGGGAGACCCAGTACTTC
TRBJ1-4 | TRBV27 | - | - | CASSLGRGRGKEKLFF | TGTGCCAGCTCCTTGGGCAGGGGTAGAGGAAAGGAAAAACTGTTTTTT
TRBJ2-1 | TRBV2 | - | - | CASSVQASGYNEQFF | TGTGCCAGCAGTGTGCAGGCATCCGGCTACAATGAGCAGTTCTTC
TRBJ2-7 | TRBV20-1 | TRBD2 | - | CSASGPFSTSGSDEQYF | TGCAGTGCTAGTGGCCCCTTTTCGACTAGCGGGAGCGACGAGCAGTACTTC
TRBJ1-2 | TRBV4-3 | TRBD1 | few | CASSRQHTGTGGNYGYTF | TGCGCCAGCAGCCGCCAACATACTGGGACAGGGGGGAACTATGGCTACACCTTC
TRBJ1-3 | TRBV7-3 | - | once | CASSGVSGSGNTIYF | TGTGCCAGCAGCGGGGTTTCGGGATCTGGAAACACCATATATTTT
TRBJ1-6 | TRBV6-2/TRBV6-3 | TRBD1 | few | CASSNPGQGKSPLHF | TGTGCCAGCAGCAACCCGGGACAGGGGAAGTCACCCCTCCACTTT
TRBJ1-1 | TRBV7-9 | - | - | CASSFVGAGEAFF | TGTGCCAGCAGCTTCGTGGGGGCCGGTGAAGCTTTCTTT
TRBJ2-2 | TRBV5-4 | - | few | CASRHKGQNTGELFF | TGTGCCAGCAGACATAAGGGACAGAACACCGGGGAGCTGTTTTTT
TRBJ1-1 | TRBV4-2 | TRBD1 | - | CASSQNRGLMNTEAFF | TGTGCCAGCAGCCAGAACAGGGGGCTTATGAACACTGAAGCTTTCTTT
TRBJ2-7 | TRBV7-8 | TRBD1 | - | CASSPRQGAYEQYF | TGTGCCAGCAGCCCTCGACAGGGGGCCTACGAGCAGTACTTC
TRBJ2-7 | TRBV9 | TRBD2 | - | CASSVGHRLAYEQYF | TGTGCCAGCAGCGTAGGGCACCGACTAGCGTACGAGCAGTACTTC
TRBJ1-2 | TRBV9 | TRBD1 | - | CASSVAPHSDRGNYGYTF | TGTGCCAGCAGCGTAGCCCCCCATTCGGACAGGGGAAACTATGGCTACACCTTC
TRBJ1-4 | TRBV18 | TRBD1 | once | CASSPTGGKGTNEKLFF | TGTGCCAGCTCACCGACAGGGGGCAAGGGAACTAATGAAAAACTGTTTTTT
TRBJ2-7 | TRBV7-9 | - | - | CASSRNEVAENYEQYF | TGTGCCAGCAGCCGAAACGAGGTCGCCGAAAACTACGAGCAGTACTTC
TRBJ1-2 | TRBV7-9 | - | - | CASSLTTGFRWDGYTF | TGTGCCAGCAGCTTAACCACAGGGTTCCGGTGGGATGGCTACACCTTC
TRBJ2-7 | TRBV2 | TRBD1 | - | CASRGQGKDEQYF | TGTGCCAGCAGAGGACAGGGTAAGGACGAGCAGTACTTC
TRBJ2-1 | TRBV9 | - | - | CASSGGGVNEQFF | TGTGCCAGCAGCGGAGGGGGTGTCAATGAGCAGTTCTTC
TRBJ2-1 | TRBV4-2 | TRBD2 | - | CASSQETSGSSYNEQFF | TGTGCCAGCAGCCAAGAAACTAGCGGGAGCTCCTACAATGAGCAGTTCTTC
TRBJ1-4 | TRBV28 | - | - | CASSIPGAATNEKLFF | TGTGCCAGCAGTATACCAGGGGCAGCAACTAATGAAAAACTGTTTTTT
TRBJ1-4 | TRBV7-2 | - | - | CASSLNRVNEKLFF | TGTGCCAGCAGCTTAAACAGGGTTAATGAAAAACTGTTTTTT
TRBJ2-7 | TRBV10-3 | TRBD2 | few | CAINSRTSGDYEQYF | TGTGCCATCAATTCCAGGACTAGCGGGGACTACGAGCAGTACTTC
TRBJ2-3 | TRBV11-2 | TRBD2 | - | CASSSAGLSGSETDTQYF | TGTGCCAGCAGCTCCGCGGGTTTAAGCGGGAGCGAAACAGATACGCAGTATTTT
TRBJ2-1 | TRBV9 | - | - | CASSVSLAPYNEQFF | TGTGCCAGCAGCGTATCGCTAGCGCCCTACAATGAGCAGTTCTTC
TRBJ1-5 | TRBV29-1 | - | - | CSVVTGGQPQHF | TGCAGCGTTGTTACTGGAGGCCAGCCCCAGCATTTT
TRBJ2-7 | TRBV23-1 | TRBD2 | few | CASETGLADEQYF | TGCGCCAGCGAGACGGGACTAGCGGACGAGCAGTACTTC
TRBJ2-7 | TRBV9 | - | once | CASSVGGANSYEQYF | TGTGCCAGCAGCGTAGGAGGAGCTAATTCCTACGAGCAGTACTTC
TRBJ2-5 | TRBV11-2 | - | - | CASSLVHGSQETQYF | TGTGCCAGCAGCTTAGTGCACGGTAGTCAAGAGACCCAGTACTTC
TRBJ2-7 | TRBV5-1 | - | - | CASSRQEGEQYF | TGCGCCAGCAGCCGCCAAGAGGGCGAGCAGTACTTC
TRBJ2-3 | TRBV7-3 | - | - | CASSASSGTDTQYF | TGTGCCAGCAGCGCCTCCTCGGGCACAGATACGCAGTATTTT
TRBJ2-3 | TRBV5-1 | TRBD1 | - | CASSSGDSLTDTQYF | TGCGCCAGCAGCAGTGGGGACAGCCTCACAGATACGCAGTATTTT
TRBJ2-5 | TRBV5-1 | - | - | CASSLPQSGETQYF | TGCGCCAGCAGCTTGCCCCAATCGGGAGAGACCCAGTACTTC
TRBJ1-2 | TRBV5-1 | - | - | CASSLGTANYGYTF | TGCGCCAGCAGCTTGGGGACAGCTAACTATGGCTACACCTTC
TRBJ1-1 | TRBV5-1 | TRBD1 | - | CASSLSATGGTEAFF | TGCGCCAGCAGCTTGTCTGCGACAGGGGGAACTGAAGCTTTCTTT
TRBJ2-2 | TRBV20-1 | - | - | CSASRGNANTGELFF | TGCAGTGCTAGTAGGGGGAATGCGAACACCGGGGAGCTGTTTTTT
TRBJ1-1 | TRBV28 | - | - | CASSPVPRNTEAFF | TGTGCCAGCAGCCCGGTCCCCCGGAACACTGAAGCTTTCTTT